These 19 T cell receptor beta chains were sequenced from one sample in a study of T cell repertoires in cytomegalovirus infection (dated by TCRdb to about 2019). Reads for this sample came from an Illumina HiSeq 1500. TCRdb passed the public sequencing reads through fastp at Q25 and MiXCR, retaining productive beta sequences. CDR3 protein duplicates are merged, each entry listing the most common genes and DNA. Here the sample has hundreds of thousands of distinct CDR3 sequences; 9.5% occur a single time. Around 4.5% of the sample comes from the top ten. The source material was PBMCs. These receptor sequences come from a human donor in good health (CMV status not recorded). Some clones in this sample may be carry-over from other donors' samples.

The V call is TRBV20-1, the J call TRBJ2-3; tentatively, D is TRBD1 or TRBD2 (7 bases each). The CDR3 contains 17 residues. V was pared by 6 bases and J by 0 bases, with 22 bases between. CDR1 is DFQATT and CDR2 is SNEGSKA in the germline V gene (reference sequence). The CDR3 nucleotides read TGCAGTGCCAGGGGGGGCTTCGGGGAAGGGAGCACAGATACGCAGTATTTT. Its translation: CSARGGFGEGSTDTQYF.

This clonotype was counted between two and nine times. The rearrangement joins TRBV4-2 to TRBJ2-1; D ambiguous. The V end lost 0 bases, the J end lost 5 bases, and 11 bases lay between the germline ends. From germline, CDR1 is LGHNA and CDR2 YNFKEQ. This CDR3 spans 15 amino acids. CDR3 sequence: CASSQEGDGNNEQFF. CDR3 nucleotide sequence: TGTGCCAGCAGCCAAGAGGGTGACGGAAACAATGAGCAGTTCTTC.

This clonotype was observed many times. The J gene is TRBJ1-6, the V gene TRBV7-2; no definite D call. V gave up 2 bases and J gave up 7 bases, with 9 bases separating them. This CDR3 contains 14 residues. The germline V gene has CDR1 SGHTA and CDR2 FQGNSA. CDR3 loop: CASSLMNRNSPLHF. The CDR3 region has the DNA TGTGCCAGCAGCTTAATGAATAGAAATTCACCCCTCCACTTT. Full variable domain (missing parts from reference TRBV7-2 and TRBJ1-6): GAGVSQSPSNKVTEKGKDVELRCDPISGHTALYWYRQSLGQGLEFLIYFQGNSAPDKSGLPSDRFSAERTGGSVSTLTIQRTQQEDSAVYLCASSLMNRNSPLHFGNGTRLTVT.

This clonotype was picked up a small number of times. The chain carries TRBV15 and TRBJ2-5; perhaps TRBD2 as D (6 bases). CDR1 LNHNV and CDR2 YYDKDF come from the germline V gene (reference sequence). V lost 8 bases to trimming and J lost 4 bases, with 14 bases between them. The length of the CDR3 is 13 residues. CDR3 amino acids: CATGGSGVETQYF. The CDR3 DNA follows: TGTGCCACCGGGGGGTCCGGGGTAGAGACCCAGTACTTC.

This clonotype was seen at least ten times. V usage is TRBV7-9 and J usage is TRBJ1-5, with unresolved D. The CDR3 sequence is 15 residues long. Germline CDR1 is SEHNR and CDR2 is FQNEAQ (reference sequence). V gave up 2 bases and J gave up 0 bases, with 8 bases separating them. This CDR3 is CASSLTGVSNQPQHF. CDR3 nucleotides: TGTGCCAGCAGCTTAACCGGGGTTAGCAATCAGCCCCAGCATTTT.

The CDR3 coding sequence is TGTGCCAGCAGTACAAGCCTAGCGTTACAGACCCAGTACTTC. The encoded protein is CASSTSLALQTQYF. The chain uses TRBV28 and TRBJ2-5, with D possibly TRBD2 on 6 matching bases. CDR1 MDHEN and CDR2 SYDVKM come from the germline V gene. Trimming pared 5 bases from V and 6 bases from J, leaving 16 bases between. The CDR3 consists of 14 residues. The variable domain in full, completed from reference TRBV28 and TRBJ2-5, reads DVKVTQSSRYLVKRTGEKVFLECVQDMDHENMFWYRQDPGLGLRLIYFSYDVKMKEKGDIPEGYSVSREKKERFSLILESASTNQTSMYLCASSTSLALQTQYFGPGTRLLVL.

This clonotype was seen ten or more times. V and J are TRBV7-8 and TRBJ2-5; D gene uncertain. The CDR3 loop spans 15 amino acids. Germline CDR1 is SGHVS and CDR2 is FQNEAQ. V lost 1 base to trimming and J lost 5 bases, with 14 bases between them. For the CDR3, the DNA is TGTGCCAGCAGCTTAGTCCTGGGAAGGCCGGAGACCCAGTACTTC. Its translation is CASSLVLGRPETQYF.

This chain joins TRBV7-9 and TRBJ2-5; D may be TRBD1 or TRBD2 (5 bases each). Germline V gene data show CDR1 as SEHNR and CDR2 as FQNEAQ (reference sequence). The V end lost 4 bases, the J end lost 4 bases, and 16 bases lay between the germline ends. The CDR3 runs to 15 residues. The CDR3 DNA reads TGTGCCAGCAGCTCCCCTCGGGGCAGTGGAGAGACCCAGTACTTC. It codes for CASSSPRGSGETQYF.

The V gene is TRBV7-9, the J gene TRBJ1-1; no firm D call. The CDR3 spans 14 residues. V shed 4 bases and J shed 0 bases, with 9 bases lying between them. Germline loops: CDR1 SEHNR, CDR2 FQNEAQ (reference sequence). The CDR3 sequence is CASSYVPMNTEAFF. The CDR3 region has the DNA TGTGCCAGCAGCTATGTCCCCATGAACACTGAAGCTTTCTTT.

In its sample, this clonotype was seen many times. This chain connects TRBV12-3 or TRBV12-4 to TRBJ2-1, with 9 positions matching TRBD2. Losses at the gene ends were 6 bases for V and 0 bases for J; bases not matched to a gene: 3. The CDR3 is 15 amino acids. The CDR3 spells CASSFSGSSYNEQFF. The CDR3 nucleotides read TGTGCCAGCAGCTTTAGCGGGAGCTCCTACAATGAGCAGTTCTTC.

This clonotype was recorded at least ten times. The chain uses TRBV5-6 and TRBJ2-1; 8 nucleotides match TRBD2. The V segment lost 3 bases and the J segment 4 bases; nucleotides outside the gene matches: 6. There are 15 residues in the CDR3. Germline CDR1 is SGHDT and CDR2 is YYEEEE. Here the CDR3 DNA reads TGTGCCAGCAGCTCGATGACTAGCGCTTACAATGAGCAGTTCTTC. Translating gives CASSSMTSAYNEQFF.

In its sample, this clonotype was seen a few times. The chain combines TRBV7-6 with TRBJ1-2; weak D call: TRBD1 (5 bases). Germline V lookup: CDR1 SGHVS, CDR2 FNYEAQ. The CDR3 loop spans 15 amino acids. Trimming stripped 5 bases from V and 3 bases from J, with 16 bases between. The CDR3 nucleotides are TGTGCCAGCAGCCCCCGCGAGGGGTGGCACTATGGCTACACCTTC. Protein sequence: CASSPREGWHYGYTF.

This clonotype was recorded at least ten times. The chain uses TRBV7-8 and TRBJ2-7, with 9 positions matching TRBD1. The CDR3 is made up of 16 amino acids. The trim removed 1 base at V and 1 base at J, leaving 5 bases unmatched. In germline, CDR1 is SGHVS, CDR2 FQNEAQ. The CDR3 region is CASSLGRDRASYEQYF. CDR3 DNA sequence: TGTGCCAGCAGCTTAGGCCGGGACAGGGCATCCTACGAGCAGTACTTC. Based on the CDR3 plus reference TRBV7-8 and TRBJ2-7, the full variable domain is GAGVSQSPRYKVAKRGQDVALRCDPISGHVSLFWYQQALGQGPEFLTYFQNEAQLDKSGLPSDRFFAERPEGSVSTLKIQRTQQEDSAVYLCASSLGRDRASYEQYFGPGTRLTVT.

CDR3: CASSYGTGVHQPQHF. The CDR3 DNA is TGTGCCAGCAGTTACGGGACAGGCGTCCATCAGCCCCAGCATTTT. The chain recombines TRBV6-6 with TRBJ1-5, with 8 bases matching TRBD1. The CDR3 extends over 15 amino acids. In germline, CDR1 is MNHNY, CDR2 SVGAGI (reference sequence). J was trimmed by 5 bases and V by 2 bases; bases with no gene match: 5.

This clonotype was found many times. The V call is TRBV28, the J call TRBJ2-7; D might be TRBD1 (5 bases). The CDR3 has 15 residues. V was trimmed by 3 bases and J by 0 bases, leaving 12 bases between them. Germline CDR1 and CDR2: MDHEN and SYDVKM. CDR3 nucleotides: TGTGCCAGCAGTTTCGGACACCCGAGCTCCTACGAGCAGTACTTC. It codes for CASSFGHPSSYEQYF.

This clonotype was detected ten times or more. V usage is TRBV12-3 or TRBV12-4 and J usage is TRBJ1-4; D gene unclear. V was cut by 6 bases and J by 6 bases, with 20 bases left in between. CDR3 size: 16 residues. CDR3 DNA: TGTGCCAGCAGCTACGGACCAAGCACTTGGTATGAAAAACTGTTTTTT. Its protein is CASSYGPSTWYEKLFF.

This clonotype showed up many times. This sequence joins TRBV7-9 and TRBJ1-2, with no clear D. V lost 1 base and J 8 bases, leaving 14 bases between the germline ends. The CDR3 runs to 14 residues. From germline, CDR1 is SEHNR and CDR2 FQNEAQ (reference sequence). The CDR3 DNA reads TGTGCCAGCAGCTTAGTTTGGGGTCTCGACGGCTACACCTTC. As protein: CASSLVWGLDGYTF. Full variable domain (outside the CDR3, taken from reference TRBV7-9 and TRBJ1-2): DTGVSQNPRHKITKRGQNVTFRCDPISEHNRLYWYRQTLGQGPEFLTYFQNEAQLEKSRLLSDRFSAERPKGSFSTLEIQRTEQGDSAMYLCASSLVWGLDGYTFGSGTRLTVV.

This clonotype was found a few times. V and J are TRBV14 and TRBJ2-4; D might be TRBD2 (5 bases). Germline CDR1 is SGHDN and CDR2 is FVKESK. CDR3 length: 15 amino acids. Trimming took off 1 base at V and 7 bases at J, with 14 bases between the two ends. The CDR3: CASSQVRGVGNIQYF. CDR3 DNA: TGTGCCAGCAGCCAAGTTCGGGGTGTGGGGAACATTCAGTACTTC.

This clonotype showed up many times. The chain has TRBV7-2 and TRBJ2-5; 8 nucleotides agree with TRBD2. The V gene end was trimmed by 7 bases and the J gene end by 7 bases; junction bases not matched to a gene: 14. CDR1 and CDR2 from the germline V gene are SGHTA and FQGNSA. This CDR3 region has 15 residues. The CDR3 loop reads CASTPAGPGGGTQYF. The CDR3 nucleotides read TGTGCCAGCACCCCAGCGGGCCCGGGGGGGGGGACCCAGTACTTC.